The present TCR beta chain was sequenced within a study of cytomegalovirus exposure and HLA in healthy donors listed by TCRdb under 2017. With respect to the entire study: According to an earlier analysis of several hundred of the donors, some 170 million T cells yielded roughly 100 million unique TCR beta sequences and 250 to 350 Gb of sequence data. An early release that covered more than 550 HLA-typed donors contained approximately 300 gigabases of sequencing data and about 84 million unique TCR sequences. Of the roughly 400 genotyped donors, 81% were placed in the genetic ancestry cluster associated with self-reported Caucasian donors. The study aimed to test whether cataloging public T cell receptors could reveal signatures of past pathogen exposure. Using immunosequencing, the study profiled T cell repertoires from about 610 subjects and related those repertoires to cytomegalovirus serostatus. Along with the approximately 650-subject first cohort, a separate validation cohort of approximately 110 different subjects was used. The study combined high-throughput TCR immunosequencing, statistical association of individual TCRs with disease status, and machine learning to predict cytomegalovirus infection status. In a later analysis, previously published TCR beta repertoires from fewer than 750 donors were re-analyzed and high-resolution HLA genotyping was added so that TCR occurrence patterns could be studied. Rather than using new phenotypic data, the later analysis identified candidate immune exposures from TCR beta sequences and from how often those sequences occurred across donors. In an earlier analysis of a few hundred of the donors, high-throughput TCR beta sequencing was used to judge whether each TCR beta V gene segment behaved as functional or pseudogenic. Donor age, sex, ethnicity and CMV serostatus were compiled together with the repertoire data. A later genetic analysis used genome-wide SNP genotypes for about three fifths of the 666 donors, treating that subset as a discovery cohort. Every repertoire in the discovery cohort had been generated on one and the same sequencing platform. HLA typing included class I and class II loci at four-digit resolution. The number of typed donors differed by locus: roughly 620-630 for A, B, C, DRB1 and DQB1; approximately 520 for DQA1; 606 for DPA1; and 400 to 480 for DPB1. Four to six DR-DQ haplotypes were handled as single units for association and clustering because linkage in the cohort was strong. On average, about 200,000 unique TCR beta nucleotide sequences were sequenced per donor among fewer than 500 genotyped donors of the cohort, with roughly 19% of those sequences being non-productive. The full study reports these points: A cluster of highly shared sequence variants was judged likely to represent a technical artifact of the sequencing pipeline. Several of the top co-occurrence clusters appeared to be linked to parvovirus B19, influenza, CMV and Epstein-Barr virus, according to a later analysis. In a later analysis, most CMV-associated TCR beta chains were found to appear HLA-restricted, with HLA associations seemingly driven largely by CMV exposure. A later analysis found that TCR association rates varied across HLA loci, with DRB1 alleles showing the most associated TCRs and HLA-C alleles the fewest. A few of the identified cytomegalovirus-associated TCR beta chains were confirmed in vitro to be specific for cytomegalovirus antigens. In an earlier analysis of more than 500 of the donors, most TCR beta V segments appeared in productive rearrangements about 87% or about 30% of the time, broadly matching IMGT annotations. Compared with equally common non-associated chains, HLA-associated TCR beta chains in a later analysis were more clonally expanded and had lower generation probabilities. Linkage disequilibrium might explain the correlated functional status among segregating V segments, but an unknown experimental factor could not be ruled out. Immune exposure information for the cohort was limited to CMV serostatus. The classifier was reported to diagnose cytomegalovirus status with high specificity and sensitivity in both the original cohort and the validation cohort. Only TCR beta chains were sequenced in this cohort, and the absence of alpha or paired-chain data limited detectable features. Because HLA typing was unavailable for some donors at each locus, only the typed subset was used in association tests. Strong co-occurrence of HLA alleles, especially DR and DQ, made assigning TCR associations to individual alleles difficult. It was suggested by the authors that the approach could potentially be generalized to other disease states and immunological phenotypes. While some public TCRs were present in many individuals, most TCR sequences turned up only very rarely across donors. In a later genetic analysis, fewer N-insertions in productive TCRs were reported among donors in an Asian-associated ancestry cluster than the roughly 670-donor mean. A further reported finding was that TCR beta sequences accurately predicted the HLA-A and HLA-B alleles for most subjects in the first cohort. The presence/absence analyses assumed that sequencing depth was roughly uniform across donors, and that assumption may not be true. A later genetic analysis associated a missense DCLRE1C variant with V-gene and J-gene trimming of TCR beta chains, and an independent cohort replicated the association. Because counts were too low, about 15 rarely observed V segments, including chromosome 9 orphons, were left out of the earlier analysis of 500 to 750 of the donors. The study gave a list of some 150 TCR beta chains associated with cytomegalovirus. At a false discovery rate of 0.05, a later analysis linked approximately 18,000 TCR beta sequences to specific HLA alleles. The 87-base-pair reads could not distinguish some IMGT-functional V segments, including TRBV6-2 and TRBV6-3, so those segments were excluded.

V and J lose 5 bases and 5 bases, and a span of 10 bases separates them. CDR1 and CDR2 are drawn from the germline V gene: MNHEY, SVGAGI. The CDR3, from cysteine to phenylalanine, totals 13 residues. This entry keeps only the CDR3 DNA: 39 bases, framed from base 1. The cohort comprised 670 or so healthy bone marrow donors. Cohort members were all nominally healthy when sampled, although unrecorded immune exposures were likely present. The donor was CMV seropositive and belonged to the group of around 300 seropositive cohort members. A peripheral blood sample was provided by each donor, and peripheral blood mononuclear cells were used for TCR beta sequencing. The Qiagen DNeasy Blood Extraction Kit was used to extract genomic DNA from the blood cell samples. Library method: the immunoSEQ multiplex PCR assay. The multiplex PCR relied on a mix of 60 forward primers for TCR Vbeta segments and 13 reverse primers for TCR Jbeta segments. The CDR3 region of rearranged TCR beta genes was amplified from genomic DNA by a multiplex PCR assay. The amplified TCR beta libraries were sequenced on the Illumina HiSeq System as 87-base-pair reads. In the original analysis: In a later analysis, roughly 80 million unique TCR beta chains were counted across the 666 repertoires, and roughly 11 million of these chains were shared by at least two donors. Raw reads were error-corrected and collapsed into unique sequences with a nearest-neighbor algorithm that merged closely related sequences to remove PCR and sequencing errors. To assign V, D and J gene segments, CDR3 sequences were aligned to IMGT reference sequences. For a sequence to be retained, a match of at least six nucleotides to both a V gene segment and a J gene segment was required. A rearrangement was called productive if the CDR3 had no stop codons and remained in frame with V and J, and every other rearrangement was called non-productive. CDR3 was defined according to IMGT convention as the region running from the second conserved V-encoded cysteine to the conserved J-encoded phenylalanine. The earlier analysis of about 570 of the donors excluded any sequence lacking an unambiguous match to a single V gene segment. An earlier analysis of a few hundred of the donors called V segments functional above 56.7% productive rearrangements and segregating when the between-donor standard deviation exceeded 5%. To diagnose cytomegalovirus status from the catalog of TCR beta chain sequences, a statistical classification framework was built. In a later analysis, V and J genes were assigned by comparing TCR nucleotide sequences against IMGT/GENE-DB human TR gene sequences. The TCRdist pipeline was used in a later analysis to assign CDR3 sequences and most-parsimonious VDJ recombination scenarios. In a later analysis, each TCR beta chain was defined by its CDR3 amino acid sequence together with its V-gene family, and reads without a unique V-gene family were excluded. A later analysis removed 592 highly shared, low-generation-probability nucleotide sequences to deal with suspected cross-contamination and a sequencing artifact. In a later analysis, a clonal expansion index for each public chain was calculated from normalized within-repertoire ranks of inferred template counts. In a later analysis, generation probabilities were computed with a VDJ recombination model fitted to out-of-frame rearrangements, and the resulting probabilities were checked against IGoR. Hypergeometric tests were used in a later analysis to score TCR-TCR, TCR-HLA and TCR-CMV co-occurrence, with a repertoire-size bias correction applied to the TCR pairs. A later analysis estimated false discovery rates by permuting HLA or CMV assignments 20 times. In a later analysis, co-occurring TCRs were grouped using DBSCAN, with TCRdist sequence similarity added in when clustering inside HLA-allele-positive subsets. Repertoires with fewer than 30,000 or more than 120,000 public chains, plus five repertoires with anomalous nucleotide sharing, were excluded from co-occurrence clustering. TCRdb mirrors the immuneACCESS table, restricted to in-frame sequences. Some clones are absent from its copies; in checked studies, under half trace to an unresolved V gene, and the reason for the others is unknown. V, J and clone size are taken as reported in that table, and D and trimming were inferred from the DNA itself. The sample table records 150,000 or so clones; 70% to 80% of these occur just once. The ten largest clones add up to over 10% of the sample.

Notes on this clone: Which antigen it targets is not known. The sample holds no much larger clone one base away, and base qualities are not on file.

Source material: PBMCs. Recombination connected TRBV6-5 to TRBJ1-5; the D gene lacks a confident call. This TCR was sampled from a man younger than 45 in good health and CMV-seropositive. The CDR3 region: CASSEARDQPQHF. The DNA is TGTGCCAGCAGTGAAGCGAGGGATCAGCCCCAGCATTTT.